Listed below are T cell receptor beta chains from one sample, sequenced in a study of blood T cell repertoires in COVID-19. The method was immunoSEQ multiplex PCR; TCRdb's version includes in-frame clones alone and lacks a portion of them. The sample contains approximately 80,000 clones, around 85% of which appear only once. Sequenced material: peripheral blood. All receptors derive from a woman over 75 with COVID-19, enrolled during active disease. Both conserved end residues are part of each CDR3. Each record gives: V gene, J gene, CDR3 protein.

>TRBV6-5|TRBJ1-2
CASSYDPDRAVYGYTF
>TRBV6-6|TRBJ1-4
CASGRFNEKLFF
>TRBV2|TRBJ2-6
CATGGQGARFGANVLTF
>TRBV9|TRBJ2-1
CASSVNRSKYNEQFF
>TRBV5-1|TRBJ1-6
CASSPGAGAGFNSPLHF
>TRBV20-1|TRBJ1-1
CSASFQGNTEAFF
>TRBV27|TRBJ2-7
CASRVTGSYEQYF
>TRBV29-1|TRBJ1-6
CSASTGSRNSPLHF
>TRBV6-2/TRBV6-3|TRBJ2-1
CASSLRGSPSNEQFF
>TRBV7-3|TRBJ2-1
CASRRQGGVGEQFF
>TRBV14|TRBJ2-3
CASSSYTDTQYF